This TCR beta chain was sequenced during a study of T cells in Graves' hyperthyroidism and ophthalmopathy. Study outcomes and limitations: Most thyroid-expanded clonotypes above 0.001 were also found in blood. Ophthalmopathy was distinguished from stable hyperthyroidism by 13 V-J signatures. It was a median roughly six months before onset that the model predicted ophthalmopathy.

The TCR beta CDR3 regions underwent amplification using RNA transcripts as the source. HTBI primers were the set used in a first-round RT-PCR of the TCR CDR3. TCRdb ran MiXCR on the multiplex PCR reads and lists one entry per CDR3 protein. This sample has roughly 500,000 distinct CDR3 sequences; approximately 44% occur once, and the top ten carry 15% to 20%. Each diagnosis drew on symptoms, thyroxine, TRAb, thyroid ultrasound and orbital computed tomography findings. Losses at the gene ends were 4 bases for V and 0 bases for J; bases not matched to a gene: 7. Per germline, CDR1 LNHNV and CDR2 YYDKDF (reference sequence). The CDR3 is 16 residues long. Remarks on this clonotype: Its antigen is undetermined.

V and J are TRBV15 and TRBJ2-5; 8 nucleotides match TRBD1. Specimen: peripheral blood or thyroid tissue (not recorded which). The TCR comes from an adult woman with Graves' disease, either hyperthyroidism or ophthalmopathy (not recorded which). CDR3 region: CATSKDRGHHQETQYF. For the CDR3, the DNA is TGTGCCACCAGCAAAGACAGGGGACACCACCAAGAGACCCAGTACTTC.